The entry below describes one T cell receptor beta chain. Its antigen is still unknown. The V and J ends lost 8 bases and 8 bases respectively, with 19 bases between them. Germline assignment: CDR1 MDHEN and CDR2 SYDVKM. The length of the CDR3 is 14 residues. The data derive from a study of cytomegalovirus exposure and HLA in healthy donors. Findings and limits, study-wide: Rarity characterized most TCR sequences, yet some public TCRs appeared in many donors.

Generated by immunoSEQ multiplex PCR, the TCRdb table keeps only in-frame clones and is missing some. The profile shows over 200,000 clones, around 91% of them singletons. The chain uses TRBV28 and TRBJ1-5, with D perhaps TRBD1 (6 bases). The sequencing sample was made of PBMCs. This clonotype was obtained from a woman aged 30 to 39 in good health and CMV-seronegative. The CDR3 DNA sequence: TGTGCCAGCGGCTTGACTGGACAGCTGGAGCCCCAGCATTTT. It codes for CASGLTGQLEPQHF.